The 18 T cell receptor beta chains given below trace back to one sample, sequenced in a study of CD8+CD57+ T cells in acquired aplastic anemia (dated by TCRdb to 2017 to 2018). The patients picked for sequencing were ones in whom flow cytometry had shown an expansion of CD8+CD57+ cells. Sequencing was carried out with an Illumina HiSeq 2000. Genomic DNA served as template for TCR beta VDJ combination and CDR3 sequence profiling. TCRdb itself trimmed the public reads at Q25 with fastp, ran MiXCR and retained productive beta chains. Identical CDR3 protein sequences are pooled into one entry, listed with their most common genes and DNA. In this sample the table shows hundreds of thousands of distinct CDR3 sequences, around 46% of which occur a single time. Over 7.5% of the sample rests with the top ten. The sequenced sample consisted of sorted CD4+, CD8+, or CD8+CD57+ T cells (not recorded which) from PBMCs. The receptor source for this set is a human donor with aplastic anemia.

The V call is TRBV20-1, the J call TRBJ2-2, with 9 bases matching TRBD1. Germline values: CDR1 DFQATT, CDR2 SNEGSKA (reference sequence). There are 16 residues in the CDR3. V lost 0 bases to trimming and J lost 3 bases; unmatched junction nucleotides: 5. CDR3 coding DNA: TGCAGTGCTAGAGATCTTGGACAGGGGCACACCGGGGAGCTGTTTTTT. It codes for CSARDLGQGHTGELFF.

This chain uses TRBV19 with TRBJ1-1, with a weak D call TRBD1 (6 bases). Germline V gene lookup returns CDR1 LNHDA and CDR2 SQIVND (reference sequence). Trimming took off 6 bases at V and 3 bases at J, with 17 bases between the two ends. This CDR3 contains 15 residues. CDR3 sequence (DNA): TGTGCCAGTAGCTACGGGACATTCCTAGACACTGAAGCTTTCTTT. It codes for CASSYGTFLDTEAFF.

V usage is TRBV20-1 and J usage is TRBJ1-1, with D unresolved. Trimming shortened V by 1 base and J by 0 bases, and 6 bases separated the two germline ends. From germline, CDR1 is DFQATT and CDR2 SNEGSKA (reference sequence). This CDR3 region has 13 residues. The CDR3 DNA sequence: TGCAGTGCTAGAGGACCGATGAACACTGAAGCTTTCTTT. It translates to CSARGPMNTEAFF.

The V gene is TRBV30, the J gene TRBJ1-2; D not resolved. V lost 5 bases, J lost 4 bases, and 11 bases lay in between. The CDR3 length is 12 residues. The germline V gene encodes CDR1 GTSNPN and CDR2 SVGIG (reference sequence). The CDR3 loop is CAWQIGSYGYTF. The CDR3 DNA reads TGTGCCTGGCAAATAGGATCCTATGGCTACACCTTC.

The rearrangement uses TRBV19 and TRBJ1-6; 9 bases are a match to TRBD1. The CDR3 extends over 17 amino acids. V shed 0 bases and J 10 bases; nucleotides not matched to a gene: 10. Germline V lookup: CDR1 LNHDA, CDR2 SQIVND (reference sequence). CDR3 sequence: CASSIDSSTGGRSPLHF. CDR3 in DNA: TGTGCCAGTAGTATAGATTCCTCGACAGGGGGAAGGTCACCCCTCCACTTT.

The DNA for the CDR3 is TGCAGTGCTAGTTCGGGCCAGCCCCAGCATTTT. Its protein is CSASSGQPQHF. The chain joins TRBV20-1 to TRBJ1-5; D uncertain. V was pared by 3 bases and J by 7 bases, with 7 bases between. This CDR3 contains 11 residues. The germline gives CDR1 DFQATT, CDR2 SNEGSKA (reference sequence).

This clonotype has more than one count but fewer than ten. The rearrangement joins TRBV7-2 to TRBJ2-3, with TRBD2 matching over 8 bases. Trimming cost V 3 bases and J 3 bases; bases outside gene matches: 8. This CDR3 contains 16 residues. Germline V gene lookup returns CDR1 SGHTA and CDR2 FQGNSA. The CDR3 here is CASSFRSRGGTDTQYF. DNA for the CDR3: TGTGCCAGCAGCTTCCGCAGTCGGGGGGGTACAGATACGCAGTATTTT.

The chain links TRBV10-3 to TRBJ2-7; 7 nucleotides line up with TRBD1. The V and J ends lost 3 bases and 2 bases, in that order; junction bases with no gene match: 10. Germline CDR1 and CDR2: ENHRY and SYGVKD. The CDR3 has 16 residues. CDR3 in DNA: TGTGCCATCAGTGATCCGACAGGGAGCGGACCCTACGAGCAGTACTTC. Its protein product is CAISDPTGSGPYEQYF.

This chain joins TRBV20-1 and TRBJ1-1; D not certain. V lost 0 bases and J lost 8, with 10 bases in between. Germline CDR1 and CDR2: DFQATT and SNEGSKA (reference sequence). This CDR3 region has 12 residues. The chain's CDR3 is CSARDRRAEAFF. The CDR3 region has the DNA TGCAGTGCTAGAGATCGGCGGGCCGAAGCTTTCTTT.

This clonotype came up many times. The chain is built from TRBV29-1 and TRBJ2-1; the match to TRBD2 covers 8 bases. Germline V gene data show CDR1 as SQVTM and CDR2 as ANQGSEA. The CDR3 covers 13 residues. V shed 3 bases and J 3 bases; nucleotides not matched to a gene: 1. The CDR3 region has the DNA TGCAGCGTTGAGGGACTAGTCTACAATGAGCAGTTCTTC. Protein: CSVEGLVYNEQFF.

A single count supports this clonotype. This chain connects TRBV24-1 to TRBJ1-4, with D uncertain. The CDR3 runs to 17 residues. Germline assignment: CDR1 KGHDR and CDR2 SFDVKD. Trimming took off 6 bases at V and 2 bases at J, with 18 bases between the two ends. The CDR3 coding sequence is TGTGCCACCAGTACGACTAGCGGGAAAGGGACTAATGAAAAACTGTTTTTT. Its translation is CATSTTSGKGTNEKLFF.

The chain has TRBV6-2 or TRBV6-3 and TRBJ2-3; D call uncertain. The CDR3 runs to 14 residues. V dropped 5 bases and J dropped 1 base, with 10 bases sitting between them. CDR1 is MNHEY and CDR2 is SVGEGT in the germline V gene. The CDR3 sequence: CASSISRGTDTQYF. The CDR3 DNA follows: TGTGCCAGCAGTATCTCTAGAGGCACAGATACGCAGTATTTT.

For this clonotype: This may come from a read error, since a much larger clone is one base off. V and J are TRBV7-2 and TRBJ2-1; D perhaps matches TRBD2 (5 bases). From germline, CDR1 is SGHTA and CDR2 FQGNSA. The CDR3 consists of 14 residues. The CDR3 DNA reads as TGTGCCAGCAGTTACCGGCTAGCCGACAATGAGCAGCTCTTC. This sequence encodes CASSYRLADNEQLF.

Comments on this clonotype: A read error is possible here, since a much larger clone lies one base away. Here the CDR3 omits its conserved ending phenylalanine or tryptophan, so a read error is the likely source. The V and J genes are TRBV12-3 or TRBV12-4 and TRBJ1-3, with TRBD1 matching over 8 bases. The CDR3 has 15 amino acids. The V and J ends lost 3 bases and 2 bases, in that order; junction bases with no gene match: 3. CDR3 bases: TGTGCCAGCAGTTTCCAGGGGGCAGCTGGAAACACCATATATTAT. Translation: CASSFQGAAGNTIYY.

Worth noting for this clonotype: One end of the junction does not line up with germline, which may come from a read error. CDR3 sequence (DNA): TGTGCCACCAGCAGAAAGGGACAGAGCGCCGGGGAGTTGTTTTTT. This codes for CATSRKGQSAGELFF. This chain uses TRBV15 with TRBJ2-2; 7 bases align to TRBD1. Per the germline V gene, CDR1 is LNHNV and CDR2 is YYDKDF (reference sequence). There are 15 residues in the CDR3.

This clonotype is a singleton in its sample. This chain connects TRBV7-8 to TRBJ1-6, with TRBD1 identical over 8 bases. Trimming at V came to 5 bases and at J to 10 bases, leaving 10 bases not matched to a gene. The germline gives CDR1 SGHVS, CDR2 FQNEAQ. This CDR3 has 15 residues. CDR3: CASSPRTGSASPLHF. CDR3 bases: TGTGCCAGCAGCCCCCGGACAGGGTCAGCCTCACCCCTCCACTTT.

There are many counts of this clonotype. The chain is built from TRBV6-2 or TRBV6-3 and TRBJ2-6; TRBD1 is a possible D gene (6 bases). Trimming took 0 bases from V and 0 from J, leaving 9 bases between them. Germline-derived CDR1 and CDR2 are MNHEY and SVGEGT. The CDR3 covers 17 residues. The CDR3 region is CASSYSDSYSGANVLTF. DNA of the CDR3: TGTGCCAGCAGTTACTCGGACAGCTACTCTGGGGCCAACGTCCTGACTTTC.

This sequence joins TRBV27 and TRBJ1-5, with D possibly matching TRBD1 (6 bases). From germline, CDR1 is MNHEY and CDR2 SMNVEV (reference sequence). The CDR3 covers 13 residues. V was pared by 11 bases and J by 0 bases, with 11 bases between. In nucleotides, the CDR3 is TGTGCCGTTGGACAGTATAGCAATCAGCCCCAGCATTTT. Translating gives CAVGQYSNQPQHF.